A selection of T cell receptor beta chains follows, all from one sample in a study of CD8+ T cells in alopecia areata. Repertoires were generated with immunoSEQ multiplex PCR, while TCRdb's copy carries only in-frame clones and drops some. The sample holds around 35,000 clones, approximately 52% seen once. The specimen was NKG2D-high CD8+ T cells sorted from blood. Every receptor here comes from a human donor with alopecia areata. CDR3s leave out the opening cysteine and the closing phenylalanine or tryptophan. The order of the fields is V gene, clone size, CDR3 protein. Only some rows state a clone size, as once, few, many or a class for expanded clones.

TRBV19,few,ASSILLGFYEQY
TRBV29-1,few,SAGTGTYEQY
TRBV9,few,ASSRGGAEQETQY
TRBV14,-,ASSPRTSGINEQF
TRBV5-4,-,ASSLTGNTEAF
TRBV19,once,ASSIVPQNNEQF
TRBV10-3,-,ATMQGQGFYEQY
TRBV6-4,-,ASSAVITTGPTGELF
TRBV9,few,ASSVYTGELF
TRBV27,-,ASSLLNPLAGAYNEQF
TRBV13,-,ASSLLSYEQY
TRBV29-1,-,SGKTSGRGAYNEQF
TRBV6-5,-,ASSYSQTDGTF
TRBV7-9,few,ASSPHKDEQY
TRBV4-2,-,ASSLTGGRVNEQF